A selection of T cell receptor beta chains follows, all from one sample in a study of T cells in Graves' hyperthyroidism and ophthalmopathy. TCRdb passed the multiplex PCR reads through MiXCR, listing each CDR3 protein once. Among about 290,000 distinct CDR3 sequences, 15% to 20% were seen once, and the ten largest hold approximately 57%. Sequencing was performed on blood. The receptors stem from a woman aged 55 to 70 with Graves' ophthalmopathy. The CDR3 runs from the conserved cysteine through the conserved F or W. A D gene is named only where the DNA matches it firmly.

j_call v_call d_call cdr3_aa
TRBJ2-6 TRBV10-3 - CAISDTGGANVLTF
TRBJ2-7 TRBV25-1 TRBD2 CASSPGGSSYEQYF
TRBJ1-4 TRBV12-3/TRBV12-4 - CASRQALGRGTNEKLFF
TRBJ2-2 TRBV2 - CASRRAVISGELFF
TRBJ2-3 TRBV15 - CATSASTDTQYF
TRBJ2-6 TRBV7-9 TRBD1 CASSLATGGWPGANVLTF
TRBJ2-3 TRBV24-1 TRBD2 CATSERSGATDTQYF
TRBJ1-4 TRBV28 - CASSTSYYSTNEKLFF
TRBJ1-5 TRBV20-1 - CSARQGNQPQHF
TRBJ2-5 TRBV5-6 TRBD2 CASDLRGLAQETQYF
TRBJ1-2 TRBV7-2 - CASSPTVNYGYTF
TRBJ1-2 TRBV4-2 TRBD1 CASSQAGQFNYGYTF
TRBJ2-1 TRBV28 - CASSLRGWGNEQFF
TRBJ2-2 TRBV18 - CASSTQGLTGELFF
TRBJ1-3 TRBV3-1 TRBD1 CASSQVSRPGQTYSGNTIYF
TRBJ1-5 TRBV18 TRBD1 CASTKDRDGQPQHF
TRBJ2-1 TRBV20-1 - CSASGKLSYNEQFF
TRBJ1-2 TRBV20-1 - CSARRDRSEGYGYTF
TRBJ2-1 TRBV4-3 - CASSQDRGGDSYNEQFF
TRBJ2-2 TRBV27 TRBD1 CASSQTGGSTGELFF
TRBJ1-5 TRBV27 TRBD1 CASSPTGQANQPQHF
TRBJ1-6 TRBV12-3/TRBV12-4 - CASSPAWDSPLHF
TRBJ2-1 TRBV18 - CASSPPDSGTNEQFF
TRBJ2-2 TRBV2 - CAIQTGLSPGTGELFF
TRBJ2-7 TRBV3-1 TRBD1 CASSYGTGPYEQYF
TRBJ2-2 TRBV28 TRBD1 CASLGQGNTGELFF
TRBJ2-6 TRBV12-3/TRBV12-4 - CASSQTSLDWAGANVLTF
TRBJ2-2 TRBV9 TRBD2 CASSIGLAGLTGELFF
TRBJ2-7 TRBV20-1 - CSAGKDTGYEQYF
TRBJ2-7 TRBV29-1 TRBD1 CSVATGGDEQYF
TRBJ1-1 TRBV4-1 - CASSQALGGTEAFF
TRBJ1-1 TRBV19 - CASSTPQGVTEAFF
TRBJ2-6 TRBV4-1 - CASSRRQGPSGANVLTF
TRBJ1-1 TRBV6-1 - CATRDPATTEAFF
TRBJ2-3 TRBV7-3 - CASSPGTLGDTQYF
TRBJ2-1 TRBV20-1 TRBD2 CSASHGGSYNEQFF